The rows below give T cell receptor beta chains drawn from one sample of a study of radiation and T cells in renal cell carcinoma. Profiling relied on immunoSEQ multiplex PCR, and the TCRdb table lists in-frame clones only, not all of them. The table records over 45,000 clones, around 78% of them present only once. The sample here was blood, taken from a patient whose treatment included radiotherapy and nephrectomy. All receptors derive from a man aged 55 to 70 with renal cell carcinoma. The CDR3 runs from the conserved cysteine through the conserved F or W. D genes are given only for firm matches. Only part of the rows carry a size: once, few, many, or a class if the clone is expanded.

d_call j_call clone_size v_call cdr3_aa cdr3_nt
NA TRBJ1-6 NA TRBV5-1 CASRLLGVEVYPGNSPLHF TGCGCCAGCAGGTTGCTTGGCGTGGAGGTCTACCCAGGCAATTCACCCCTCCACTTT
NA TRBJ1-2 NA TRBV19 CASGSGQYHYGYTF TGTGCCAGTGGGTCAGGACAGTACCACTATGGCTACACCTTC
TRBD1 TRBJ2-1 NA TRBV14 CASSQDLDRGNNEQFF TGTGCCAGCAGCCAAGATCTGGACAGGGGTAACAATGAGCAGTTCTTC
TRBD2 TRBJ2-5 NA TRBV4-3 CASSPREGSEETQYF TGCGCCAGCAGCCCACGGGAGGGTAGTGAGGAGACCCAGTACTTC
NA TRBJ1-1 once TRBV5-4 CASSFDRTSTLNTEAFF TGTGCCAGCAGCTTCGACAGGACATCAACGCTGAACACTGAAGCTTTCTTT
TRBD2 TRBJ2-5 NA TRBV27 CASSLSSGGSKETQYF TGTGCCAGCAGTTTAAGTAGCGGGGGGTCAAAGGAGACCCAGTACTTC
TRBD1 TRBJ1-5 NA TRBV6-1 CASRLDRGGQPQHF TGTGCCAGCAGGCTCGACAGGGGCGGTCAGCCCCAGCATTTT
TRBD2 TRBJ2-4 NA TRBV11-2 CASSLGTSGRKNIQYF TGTGCCAGCAGCTTAGGGACTAGCGGGAGGAAAAACATTCAGTACTTC
NA TRBJ1-2 once TRBV30 CAWSAKAPPGYTF TGTGCCTGGAGCGCAAAGGCCCCGCCTGGCTACACCTTC
TRBD2 TRBJ2-3 NA TRBV6-6 CASTRSSGSTDTQYF TGTGCCAGCACCCGTAGTAGCGGGAGCACAGATACGCAGTATTTT
TRBD2 TRBJ2-7 once TRBV7-2 CASSSLLAETYEQYF TGTGCCAGCAGCTCCCTCCTAGCGGAGACCTACGAGCAGTACTTC
TRBD1 TRBJ1-5 NA TRBV19 CASTQAGTGYSNQPQHF TGTGCCAGTACCCAAGCCGGGACAGGCTATAGCAATCAGCCCCAGCATTTT
NA TRBJ1-6 NA TRBV13 CASSLGRPPGDNSPLHF TGTGCCAGCAGCTTAGGGCGGCCGCCCGGGGATAATTCACCCCTCCACTTT
NA TRBJ1-1 NA TRBV7-9 CASSLLGGIRDTEAFF TGTGCCAGCAGCTTATTGGGGGGCATTAGGGACACTGAAGCTTTCTTT
NA TRBJ2-5 NA TRBV5-1 CASSLEAGGGQTQYF TGCGCCAGCAGCTTGGAAGCCGGCGGGGGCCAGACCCAGTACTTC